The sequence of this T cell receptor beta chain was determined in a study of radiation and T cells in renal cell carcinoma. Study details: Nephrectomy followed 15 Gy stereotactic body radiation by 4 weeks.

Germline CDR1 MNHEY, CDR2 SVGAGI. This CDR3 region has 12 residues. The ends were cut back, 2 bases at V and 8 bases at J, with 9 bases in the middle. On this clone: The antigen is not known.

Study-wide findings and caveats: Baseline intratumoral clonotype presence is unknown without pretreatment biopsies. Top tumor clonotypes rose in blood 2 weeks post-radiation, then contracted.

The sample's time point: blood 2 weeks post-SBRT. Treatment denoted: 15 Gy SBRT to primary tumor, nephrectomy 4 weeks later. The tumor was a clear cell renal cell carcinoma. Profiling relied on immunoSEQ multiplex PCR, and the TCRdb table lists in-frame clones only, not all of them. Seen here are roughly 130,000 clones, roughly four fifths observed once, and the top ten hold over 1.5%. The sequence came from a woman aged 60-70 years with renal cell carcinoma. Sequencing used blood, obtained from a patient whose treatment included radiotherapy and nephrectomy. J is TRBJ1-2 and V is TRBV6-5; no reliable D call. CDR3: CASSYEVRGYTF. DNA of the CDR3: TGTGCCAGCAGTTACGAAGTACGAGGCTACACCTTC.